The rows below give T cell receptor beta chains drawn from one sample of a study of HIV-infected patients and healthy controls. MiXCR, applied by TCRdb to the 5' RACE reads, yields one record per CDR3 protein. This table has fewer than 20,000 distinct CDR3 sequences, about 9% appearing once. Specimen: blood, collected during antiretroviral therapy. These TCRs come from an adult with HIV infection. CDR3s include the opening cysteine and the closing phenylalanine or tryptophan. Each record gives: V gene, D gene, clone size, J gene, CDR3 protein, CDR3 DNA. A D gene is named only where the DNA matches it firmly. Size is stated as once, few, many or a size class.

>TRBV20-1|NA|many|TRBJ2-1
CSARIYNEQFF
TGCAGTGCTAGGATCTACAATGAGCAGTTCTTC
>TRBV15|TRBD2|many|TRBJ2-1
CATSRDLGGRAEFF
TGTGCCACCAGCAGAGATTTGGGCGGGAGGGCCGAGTTCTTC
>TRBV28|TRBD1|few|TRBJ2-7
CASSPVPRDRGQGYEQYF
TGTGCCAGCAGTCCAGTCCCCCGGGACAGGGGGCAAGGCTACGAGCAGTACTTC
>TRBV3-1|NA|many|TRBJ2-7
CASSQLMQGPLYEQYF
TGTGCCAGCAGCCAATTAATGCAGGGCCCCCTCTACGAGCAGTACTTC
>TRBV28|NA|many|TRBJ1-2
CASSLMQGSNYGYTF
TGTGCCAGCAGTTTAATGCAGGGGTCTAACTATGGCTACACCTTC
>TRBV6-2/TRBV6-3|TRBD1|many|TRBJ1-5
CASSLGPGGSNQPQHF
TGTGCCAGCAGTTTGGGTCCAGGGGGGAGCAATCAGCCCCAGCATTTT
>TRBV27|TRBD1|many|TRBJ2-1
CASSLGDRLYNEQFF
TGTGCCAGCAGTTTGGGGGACAGGCTATACAATGAGCAGTTCTTC
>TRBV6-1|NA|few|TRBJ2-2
CASRSTGELFF
TGTGCCAGCCGGAGCACCGGGGAGCTGTTTTTT
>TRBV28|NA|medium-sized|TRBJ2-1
CASSYQDYNEQFF
TGTGCCAGCAGTTACCAAGACTACAATGAGCAGTTCTTC
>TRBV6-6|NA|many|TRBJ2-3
CASSYRSPDAQYF
TGTGCCAGCAGTTACCGTAGCCCTGATGCGCAGTATTTT
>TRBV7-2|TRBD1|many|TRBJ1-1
CASSFWTGAFTEAFF
TGTGCCAGCAGCTTCTGGACAGGGGCGTTCACTGAAGCTTTCTTT
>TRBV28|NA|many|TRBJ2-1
CASSLCPYNEQFF
TGTGCCAGCAGTTTATGTCCCTACAATGAGCAGTTCTTC
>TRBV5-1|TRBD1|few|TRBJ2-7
CASSLQGNYEQYF
TGCGCCAGCAGCCTACAGGGGAACTACGAGCAGTACTTC
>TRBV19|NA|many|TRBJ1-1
CASSLSMNTEAFF
TGTGCCAGTAGTTTAAGCATGAACACTGAAGCTTTCTTT
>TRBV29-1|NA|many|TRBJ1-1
CSVSKGTEAFF
TGCAGCGTTTCTAAGGGCACTGAAGCTTTCTTT
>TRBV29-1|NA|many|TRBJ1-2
CSVEDRYGYTF
TGCAGCGTTGAAGATCGGTATGGCTACACCTTC
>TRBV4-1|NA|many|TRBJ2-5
CASSSFGGDQETQYF
TGCGCCAGCAGCTCCTTTGGGGGAGACCAAGAGACCCAGTACTTC
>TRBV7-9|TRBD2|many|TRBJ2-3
CASSWSGGTDTQYF
TGTGCCAGCAGCTGGAGCGGGGGCACAGATACGCAGTATTTT
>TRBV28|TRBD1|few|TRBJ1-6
CASKGQGYSPLHF
TGTGCCAGCAAGGGACAGGGCTATTCACCCCTCCACTTT
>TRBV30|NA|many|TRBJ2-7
CAWSGTGAFYEQYF
TGTGCCTGGAGTGGAACAGGAGCCTTCTACGAGCAGTACTTC
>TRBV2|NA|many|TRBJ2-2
CASSEVETTGELFF
TGTGCCAGCAGTGAGGTGGAGACCACCGGGGAGCTGTTTTTT
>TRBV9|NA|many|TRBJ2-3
CASSVAGTDTQYF
TGTGCCAGCAGCGTAGCGGGAACAGATACGCAGTATTTT
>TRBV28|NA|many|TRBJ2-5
CASSTGWETQYF
TGTGCCAGCAGTACAGGGTGGGAGACCCAGTACTTC